The rows below give T cell receptor beta chains drawn from one sample of a study of beta chain features in type 1 diabetes. Using immunoSEQ multiplex PCR, the repertoire was profiled, and TCRdb retains in-frame clones only, with some absent. Here the sample spans about 340,000 clones, about 13% being singletons. Material for sequencing was naive CD4+ T cells from blood. All receptors derive from a woman between 18 and 29 years old with type 1 diabetes. The CDR3 runs from the conserved cysteine through the conserved F or W. Only some rows state a clone size, as once, few, many or a class for expanded clones.

j_call	v_call	clone_size	cdr3_aa
TRBJ1-5	TRBV5-1	few	CASSLEGVENQPQHF
TRBJ1-2	TRBV7-2	few	CASSLSGANYGYTF
TRBJ2-1	TRBV6-6	few	CASSYSRGEQFF
TRBJ1-1	TRBV7-9	NA	CASSQGQTNTEAFF
TRBJ2-1	TRBV9	few	CASSVSSGSPNEQFF
TRBJ2-3	TRBV28	few	CASSRTVPISTDTQYF
TRBJ1-1	TRBV19	few	CASSIDRDRDEAFF
TRBJ2-1	TRBV20-1	few	CSAAIYNEQFF
TRBJ1-5	TRBV28	NA	CASSLWQAGGQPQHF
TRBJ2-5	TRBV11-3	NA	CASSVSGRGETQYF
TRBJ2-1	TRBV18	NA	CASSPGTGGNEQFF
TRBJ2-7	TRBV7-9	NA	CASSLAGGDYEQYF
TRBJ1-4	TRBV5-1	NA	CASSPRQGAGEKLFF
TRBJ2-7	TRBV4-2	few	CASSQSGAGVGEQYF